This T cell receptor beta chain is drawn from a study of identifying expanded T cells in peripheral blood. General study results and limits: Variance in clone template counts between approximately 2-week samples significantly increased with total template count across all healthy donors. Technical replicates showed about 1.2 changed clones; two weeks around 15; four weeks 19.

This clone was seen only once. What it recognizes is unknown. Method: immunoSEQ multiplex PCR; TCRdb's copy keeps in-frame clones and lacks some. The sample holds under 100,000 clones, 70% to 90% seen once. V dropped 4 bases and J dropped 9; count of bases not matched to a gene: 9. CDR1 is SQVTM, CDR2 ANQGSEA, per germline. The CDR3 runs 15 residues. During the collection period, no donor immune events like infections were recorded. The clonotype was recovered from a person aged 18 to 69 in good health. The rearrangement uses TRBV29-1 and TRBJ2-1, with 13 nucleotides matching TRBD2. The sequenced material came from blood. In nucleotides, the CDR3 is TGCAGCGTTGCGACTAGCGGGGGGAAATCGAGTGAGCAGTTCTTC. Its translation: CSVATSGGKSSEQFF.